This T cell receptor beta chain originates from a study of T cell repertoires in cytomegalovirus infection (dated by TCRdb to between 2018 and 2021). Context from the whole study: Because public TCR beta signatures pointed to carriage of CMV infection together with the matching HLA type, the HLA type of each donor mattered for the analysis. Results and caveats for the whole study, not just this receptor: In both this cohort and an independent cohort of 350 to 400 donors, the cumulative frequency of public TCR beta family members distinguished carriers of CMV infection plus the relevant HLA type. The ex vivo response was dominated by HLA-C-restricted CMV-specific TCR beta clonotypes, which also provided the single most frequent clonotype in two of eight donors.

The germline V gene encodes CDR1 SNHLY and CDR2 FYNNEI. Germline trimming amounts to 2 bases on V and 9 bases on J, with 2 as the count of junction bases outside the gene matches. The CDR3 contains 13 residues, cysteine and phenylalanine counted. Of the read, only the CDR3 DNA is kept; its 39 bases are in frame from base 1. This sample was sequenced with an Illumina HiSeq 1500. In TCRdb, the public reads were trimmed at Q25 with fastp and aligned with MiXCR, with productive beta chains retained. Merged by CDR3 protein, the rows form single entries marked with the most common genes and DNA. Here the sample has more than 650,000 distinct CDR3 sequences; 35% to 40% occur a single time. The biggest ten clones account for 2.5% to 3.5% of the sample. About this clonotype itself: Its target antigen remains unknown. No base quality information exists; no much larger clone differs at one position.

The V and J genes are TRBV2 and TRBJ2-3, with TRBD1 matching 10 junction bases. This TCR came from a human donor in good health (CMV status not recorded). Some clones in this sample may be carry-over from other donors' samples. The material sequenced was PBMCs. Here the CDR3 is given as CASSERTGGTQYF. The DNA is TGTGCCAGCAGTGAAAGGACAGGGGGAACGCAGTATTTT.